These T cell receptor beta chains were read from a single sample in a study of blood T cell repertoires in COVID-19. Some clones are missing from TCRdb's copy, which holds only in-frame ones; the method was immunoSEQ multiplex PCR. The sample carries fewer than 350,000 clones, 81% recorded once. Material: peripheral blood. The receptors shown here come from a woman aged 55-69 years with active or convalescent COVID-19. CDR3s include the opening cysteine and the closing phenylalanine or tryptophan. Fields, in order: clone size, CDR3 length, J gene, V gene, D gene, CDR3 DNA, CDR3 protein. D genes are given only for firm matches. Rows give clone size only sometimes, using once, few, many, or a class for an expanded clone.

abundance: NA
len: 14
j_gene: TRBJ1-2
v_gene: TRBV7-6
d_gene: TRBD1
CDR3nt: TGTGCCAGCAGCTTGGGACAGGGCAGCTATGGCTACACCTTC
CDR3aa: CASSLGQGSYGYTF

abundance: NA
len: 14
j_gene: TRBJ2-2
v_gene: TRBV6-1
d_gene: TRBD2
CDR3nt: TGTGCCAGCAGTGAATGGGGGGGGGCCGGGGAGCTGTTTTTT
CDR3aa: CASSEWGGAGELFF

abundance: NA
len: 13
j_gene: TRBJ2-3
v_gene: TRBV10-3
d_gene: TRBD2
CDR3nt: TGTGCCATCAGTCCCCGGGGGGAAGATACGCAGTATTTT
CDR3aa: CAISPRGEDTQYF

abundance: NA
len: 14
j_gene: TRBJ1-5
v_gene: TRBV28
d_gene: TRBD1
CDR3nt: TGTGCCAGCAGTTTTCGACAGGGAAGTCAGCCCCAGCATTTT
CDR3aa: CASSFRQGSQPQHF

abundance: NA
len: 16
j_gene: TRBJ1-1
v_gene: TRBV27
d_gene: NA
CDR3nt: TGTGCCAGCGGGTCTGACAGGCTAGTTATGAACACTGAAGCTTTCTTT
CDR3aa: CASGSDRLVMNTEAFF

abundance: NA
len: 12
j_gene: TRBJ2-5
v_gene: TRBV6-5
d_gene: TRBD2
CDR3nt: TGTGCCAGCAGGGGACTAGGAGAGACCCAGTACTTC
CDR3aa: CASRGLGETQYF

abundance: NA
len: 19
j_gene: TRBJ2-2
v_gene: TRBV10-2
d_gene: TRBD2
CDR3nt: TGCGCCAGCAGTGGATTGACAGGGTCCTGGCGGGGGGGCACCGGGGAGCTGTTTTTT
CDR3aa: CASSGLTGSWRGGTGELFF

abundance: few
len: 15
j_gene: TRBJ2-5
v_gene: TRBV6-2/TRBV6-3
d_gene: TRBD2
CDR3nt: TGTGCCAGCATCCCAGGACTAGCGGTACAAGAGACCCAGTACTTC
CDR3aa: CASIPGLAVQETQYF

abundance: NA
len: 14
j_gene: TRBJ2-3
v_gene: TRBV24-1
d_gene: NA
CDR3nt: TGTGCCACCAGTGATGTAGGGGAAGCAGATACGCAGTATTTT
CDR3aa: CATSDVGEADTQYF

abundance: NA
len: 16
j_gene: TRBJ2-1
v_gene: TRBV18
d_gene: NA
CDR3nt: TGTGCCAGCTCACGGGGGGACCCGGGACTCCTTACAGAGCAGTTCTTC
CDR3aa: CASSRGDPGLLTEQFF

abundance: NA
len: 15
j_gene: TRBJ2-1
v_gene: TRBV27
d_gene: TRBD1
CDR3nt: TGTGCCAGCAGTCCCCGGGACAGGGCCAACAATGAGCAGTTCTTC
CDR3aa: CASSPRDRANNEQFF

abundance: once
len: 15
j_gene: TRBJ1-5
v_gene: TRBV4-1
d_gene: NA
CDR3nt: TGCGCCAGCAGCCAACAGGGTTATAGCAATCAGCCCCAGCATTTT
CDR3aa: CASSQQGYSNQPQHF

abundance: NA
len: 14
j_gene: TRBJ2-3
v_gene: TRBV5-1
d_gene: NA
CDR3nt: TGCGCCAGCAGCTTGGCTGGGCCAGCAGATACGCAGTATTTT
CDR3aa: CASSLAGPADTQYF